What follows are 23 T cell receptor beta chains derived from one specimen sequenced in a study of shared clonotypes between healthy human individuals. Method: immunoSEQ multiplex PCR; TCRdb's copy keeps in-frame clones and lacks some. This repertoire shows over a million clones, approximately 96% found once; its top ten account for roughly 1.2%. What was sequenced was naive CD4+ T cells sorted from blood. Indicated subset: CD45RA+ positively selected. Source of these receptors: a man younger than 45 in good health.

The chain joins TRBV19 to TRBJ2-1, with TRBD2 matching 8 bases. The germline V gene encodes CDR1 LNHDA and CDR2 SQIVND (reference sequence). The CDR3 sequence is 14 residues long. V gave up 10 bases and J gave up 0 bases; unmatched junction bases: 5. CDR3 nucleotide sequence: TGTGCCACCTCGGGACTAGTCTCCTACAATGAGCAGTTCTTC. This sequence encodes CATSGLVSYNEQFF. The whole variable domain, filled in from reference TRBV19 and TRBJ2-1, reads DGGITQSPKYLFRKEGQNVTLSCEQNLNHDAMYWYRQDPGQGLRLIYYSQIVNDFQKGDIAEGYSVSREKKESFPLTVTSAQKNPTAFYLCATSGLVSYNEQFFGPGTRLTVL.

The V gene is TRBV9, the J gene TRBJ2-1; 9 bases match TRBD2. V shed 1 base, J shed 2 bases, and the junction held 7 bases outside the gene matches. Germline loops: CDR1 SGDLS, CDR2 YYNGEE. This CDR3 is 17 amino acids long. The CDR3 DNA follows: TGTGCCAGCAGCGTAAGGGGGGGGACTAGCCCCTACAATGAGCAGTTCTTC. Its translation is CASSVRGGTSPYNEQFF.

This rearrangement joins TRBV5-1 to TRBJ2-1, with 8 bases identical to TRBD2. The CDR3 has 13 amino acids. Per the germline V gene, CDR1 is SGHRS and CDR2 is YFSETQ. V lost 2 bases to trimming and J lost 9 bases; unmatched junction nucleotides: 4. Written as DNA, the CDR3 is TGCGCCAGCAGCTTCGAGCTAGCGGGTGAGCAGTTCTTC. Translated, it gives CASSFELAGEQFF.

This rearrangement joins TRBV7-9 to TRBJ1-1; 8 bases map to TRBD1. Germline values: CDR1 SEHNR, CDR2 FQNEAQ (reference sequence). The CDR3 extends over 15 amino acids. The junction had 15 bases not matched to a gene; V was cut back by 5 bases and J by 10 bases. CDR3 loop: CASSPRGQGAIGAFF. The CDR3 DNA reads TGTGCCAGCAGCCCGCGGGGCCAGGGGGCGATTGGAGCTTTCTTT.

The chain links TRBV14 to TRBJ1-1, with 12 nucleotides matching TRBD1. The CDR3 has 18 amino acids. V was clipped by 0 bases and J by 7 bases; unmatched bases: 12. Germline CDR1 SGHDN, CDR2 FVKESK. In nucleotides, the CDR3 is TGTGCCAGCAGCCAAGATTATGGGGACAGGGGGCGCGGGGGTGAAGCTTTCTTT. Amino acid sequence: CASSQDYGDRGRGGEAFF.

This chain joins TRBV11-3 and TRBJ2-7; 11 bases match TRBD1. The length of the CDR3 is 15 residues. Germline loops: CDR1 SGHNT, CDR2 YENEEA. Trimming at V came to 5 bases and at J to 7 bases, leaving 10 bases not matched to a gene. The chain's CDR3 is CASSPPGTGGREQYF. In nucleotides, the CDR3 is TGTGCCAGCAGCCCCCCCGGGACAGGGGGACGGGAGCAGTACTTC.

The chain couples TRBV29-1 to TRBJ1-2, with TRBD1 identical over 10 bases. The trim removed 3 bases at V and 8 bases at J, leaving 6 bases unmatched. The CDR3 consists of 13 residues. The germline CDR1 and CDR2 sequences are SQVTM and ANQGSEA. In nucleotides, the CDR3 is TGCAGCGTTGAGCCGGGACAGGGGATCGGCTACACCTTC. Protein: CSVEPGQGIGYTF.

Concerning this clone itself: Other DNA sequences within the sample encode an identical CDR3. The chain carries TRBV20-1 and TRBJ2-1; D is unresolved. The CDR3 is made up of 10 amino acids. Germline V gives CDR1 DFQATT, CDR2 SNEGSKA (reference sequence). The V end was cut by 3 bases, the J end by 7 bases, with 4 bases between. The CDR3 reads CSASRNEQFF. The DNA of the CDR3 is TGCAGTGCTAGCAGGAATGAGCAGTTCTTC.

The J gene is TRBJ2-3, the V gene TRBV7-6, with TRBD2 matching 10 bases. V was clipped by 1 base and J by 1 base; unmatched bases: 5. CDR3 length equals 17 residues. Looked up from germline, CDR1 is SGHVS and CDR2 is FNYEAQ. The CDR3 loop is CASSLGAGTSGTDTQYF. The CDR3 DNA follows: TGTGCCAGCAGCTTAGGGGCCGGGACTAGCGGCACAGATACGCAGTATTTT.

The V gene is TRBV20-1, the J gene TRBJ1-1, with D perhaps TRBD1 (6 bases). This CDR3 is 11 amino acids long. CDR1 and CDR2 from the germline V gene are DFQATT and SNEGSKA (reference sequence). V was shortened by 7 bases and J by 11 bases, with 17 bases between the two germline ends. The CDR3 is CSVNRGLKAFF. The CDR3 bases are TGCAGTGTTAATAGGGGGTTGAAGGCTTTCTTT.

V gene TRBV4-1 combines with J gene TRBJ2-7; TRBD1 matches 9 bases. The V gene end was trimmed by 3 bases and the J gene end by 3 bases; junction bases not matched to a gene: 9. Germline V lookup: CDR1 MGHRA, CDR2 YSYEKL. The CDR3 length is 16 residues. The CDR3 protein is CASSHILRDRDYEQYF. The CDR3, as DNA: TGCGCCAGCAGCCACATACTCCGGGACAGGGACTACGAGCAGTACTTC.

This rearrangement joins TRBV15 to TRBJ2-2; D not resolved. The CDR3 extends over 17 amino acids. Looked up from germline, CDR1 is LNHNV and CDR2 is YYDKDF (reference sequence). V lost 2 bases to trimming and J lost 4 bases, with 17 bases between them. The CDR3 nucleotides are TGTGCCACCAGCAGATACATCGCGGCGTTCGTCACCGGGGAGCTGTTTTTT. It codes for CATSRYIAAFVTGELFF.

The chain recombines TRBV10-1 with TRBJ2-3, with D perhaps TRBD1 (5 bases). V was shortened by 5 bases and J by 0 bases, with 15 bases between the two germline ends. Germline assignment: CDR1 WNHNN and CDR2 SYGVQD (reference sequence). The CDR3 spans 16 residues. The DNA for the CDR3 is TGCGCCAGCAGTCGCTCCACAGGCCTAAGCACAGATACGCAGTATTTT. It yields the protein CASSRSTGLSTDTQYF.

The chain couples TRBV30 to TRBJ2-1; D perhaps matches TRBD2 (6 bases). This CDR3 has 13 residues. Per the germline V gene, CDR1 is GTSNPN and CDR2 is SVGIG (reference sequence). V was pared by 8 bases and J by 0 bases, with 11 bases between. In DNA, the CDR3 is TGTGCCCGGGGGACTTACTCCTACAATGAGCAGTTCTTC. Translating gives CARGTYSYNEQFF. Filled out from reference TRBV30 and TRBJ2-1, the complete variable domain reads SQTIHQWPATLVQPVGSPLSLECTVEGTSNPNLYWYRQAAGRGLQLLFYSVGIGQISSEVPQNLSASRPQDRQFILSSKKLLLSDSGFYLCARGTYSYNEQFFGPGTRLTVL.

This clone was picked up one time. The chain links TRBV10-3 to TRBJ1-2; D ambiguous. The CDR3 has 14 residues. Per the germline V gene, CDR1 is ENHRY and CDR2 is SYGVKD. With 0 bases removed from V and 4 bases from J, the gap between germline ends came to 9 bases. The CDR3 nucleotides read TGTGCCATCAGTGAGTCGAGGCAGATCTATGGCTACACCTTC. Translating gives CAISESRQIYGYTF.

V is TRBV5-1 and J is TRBJ2-2; D might be TRBD2 (6 bases). This CDR3 has 16 residues. The V end lost 0 bases, the J end lost 4 bases, and 13 bases lay between the germline ends. Germline V gives CDR1 SGHRS, CDR2 YFSETQ. The CDR3 sequence is CASSLGLGGSTGELFF. The CDR3 DNA reads as TGCGCCAGCAGCTTGGGTCTTGGAGGGAGCACCGGGGAGCTGTTTTTT.

The chain couples TRBV28 to TRBJ2-7, with 8 bases fitting TRBD2. This CDR3 contains 15 residues. Germline loops: CDR1 MDHEN, CDR2 SYDVKM. After removal of 6 bases from V and 6 bases from J, the junction contained 13 bases not matched to a gene. DNA of the CDR3: TGTGCCAGCAGGTTAGCGGGGAGGGCCAGGTCCGAGCAGTACTTC. Its protein product is CASRLAGRARSEQYF.

The chain links TRBV6-1 to TRBJ1-4; the D is unclear. The CDR3 sequence is 15 residues long. Trimming left V 3 bases short and J 0 bases short, with 8 bases between. In germline, CDR1 is MNHNS, CDR2 SASEGT. CDR3 sequence reads: CASSESLATNEKLFF. CDR3 nucleotides: TGTGCCAGCAGTGAGAGCCTCGCAACTAATGAAAAACTGTTTTTT.

This chain joins TRBV5-6 and TRBJ2-1, with D perhaps TRBD2 (6 bases). The V gene's germline CDR1 is SGHDT and CDR2 YYEEEE. Trimming pared 4 bases from V and 2 bases from J, leaving 16 bases between. The CDR3 has 16 residues. CDR3 protein: CASSQQREMPYNEQFF. Written as DNA, the CDR3 is TGTGCCAGCAGCCAGCAACGGGAGATGCCCTACAATGAGCAGTTCTTC.

The chain carries TRBV7-3 and TRBJ2-1; 15 nucleotides align to TRBD2. Germline loops: CDR1 SGHTA, CDR2 FQGTGA. The CDR3 sequence is 20 residues long. V gave up 2 bases and J gave up 0 bases; unmatched junction bases: 8. For the CDR3, the DNA is TGTGCCAGCAGCTTAGGAGGACTAGCGGGAGGGAGAATCTCCTACAATGAGCAGTTCTTC. Translating it yields CASSLGGLAGGRISYNEQFF.

The V and J genes are TRBV2 and TRBJ2-1; 7 bases agree with TRBD1. This CDR3 has 14 residues. V lost 4 bases and J lost 9; bases outside the gene matches: 9. Germline CDR1 is SNHLY and CDR2 is FYNNEI. CDR3 nucleotides: TGTGCCAGCAGTGCCTGGCAGGGGGTGGGTGAGCAGTTCTTC. It codes for CASSAWQGVGEQFF.

This chain connects TRBV7-9 to TRBJ1-2, with 7 bases that match TRBD1. The CDR3 sequence is 13 residues long. J lost 6 bases, V lost 4 bases, and 5 bases had no gene match. Germline CDR1 and CDR2: SEHNR and FQNEAQ (reference sequence). The DNA for the CDR3 is TGTGCCAGCAGCTCGGACAGGATCCATGGCTACACCTTC. Encoded protein: CASSSDRIHGYTF.

This clone showed up just once. The rearrangement links TRBV10-3 to TRBJ1-2; the D gene is possibly TRBD1 (6 bases). Germline V lookup: CDR1 ENHRY, CDR2 SYGVKD. V lost 7 bases and J 4 bases, leaving 16 bases between the germline ends. The CDR3 is 14 residues long. The CDR3 loop reads CAITPDSDIYGYTF. DNA for the CDR3: TGTGCCATCACCCCGGACAGCGATATCTATGGCTACACCTTC.